Listed here are 28 T cell receptor beta chains from one sample, sequenced in a study of blood T cells in healthy people across ages (dated by TCRdb to 2015 to 2017). Receptor libraries were prepared by 5' RACE. Sequenced using an Illumina HiSeq 2500. A second PCR of roughly 7 to 11 cycles was performed with a sample-barcoded 5' primer and a J-beta primer mix. The public reads were reprocessed in TCRdb via fastp at Q25 and MiXCR, keeping in-frame beta chains. Each CDR3 protein appears once, grouped with its most common genes and DNA. The sample has 1.5 million or so distinct CDR3 sequences on record, roughly 43% of them singletons. The top ten hold roughly 3.7% of the sample. What was sequenced was blood. Receptors originate from a woman younger than 35 in good health.

This chain connects TRBV6-5 to TRBJ2-1; D call uncertain. There are 14 residues in the CDR3. Per germline, CDR1 MNHEY and CDR2 SVGAGI. V lost 7 bases and J 0 bases, leaving 10 bases between the germline ends. CDR3 region: CASKFQSSYNEQFF. The CDR3 DNA follows: TGTGCCAGCAAATTCCAGAGCTCCTACAATGAGCAGTTCTTC.

This clonotype was observed a handful of times. The V and J genes are TRBV3-1 and TRBJ2-5; 7 positions agree with TRBD2. This CDR3 has 15 amino acids. V lost 4 bases to trimming and J lost 1 base; unmatched junction nucleotides: 6. Germline V gives CDR1 LGHDT, CDR2 YNNKEL (reference sequence). CDR3 sequence reads: CASSPLSGIQETQYF. In DNA form, the CDR3 reads TGTGCCAGCAGCCCCTTGAGCGGGATCCAAGAGACCCAGTACTTC.

CDR3 residues: CSAREFRAGYGYTF. CDR3 sequence (DNA): TGCAGTGCTAGAGAATTCCGAGCGGGCTATGGCTACACCTTC. V usage is TRBV20-1 and J usage is TRBJ1-2; D not resolved. The CDR3 consists of 14 residues. The germline V and J ends were trimmed by 0 bases and 4 bases, with 12 bases remaining between them. In germline, CDR1 is DFQATT, CDR2 SNEGSKA (reference sequence).

The rearrangement links TRBV6-2 or TRBV6-3 to TRBJ2-7; D is unclear. The V and J ends lost 11 bases and 7 bases respectively, with 21 bases between them. The CDR3 covers 13 residues. Per germline, CDR1 MNHEY and CDR2 SVGEGT. CDR3 DNA: TGTGCCGGAAGTCCACAACTCTACAATGAGCAGTACTTC. It codes for CAGSPQLYNEQYF.

The chain recombines TRBV7-3 with TRBJ2-7, with D possibly TRBD1 on 6 matching bases. Germline V lookup: CDR1 SGHTA, CDR2 FQGTGA. Trimming removed 4 bases from V and 7 bases from J, with 11 bases in between. The CDR3 has 12 residues. The DNA for the CDR3 is TGTGCCAGCAGCTCCAAGACAGGAGAGCAGTACTTC. It encodes CASSSKTGEQYF.

The chain recombines TRBV12-3 or TRBV12-4 with TRBJ1-6; D is possibly TRBD1 (6 bases). The CDR3 consists of 16 residues. The V and J ends lost 5 bases and 4 bases respectively, with 15 bases between them. The CDR3 region is CASSPLNRDYNSPLHF. As DNA, the CDR3 is TGTGCCAGCAGTCCCCTAAACAGGGATTATAATTCACCCCTCCACTTT.

The chain combines TRBV7-3 with TRBJ2-5; either TRBD1 or TRBD2 may supply D (5 bases each). In germline, CDR1 is SGHTA, CDR2 FQGTGA. The ends were cut back, 2 bases at V and 5 bases at J, with 15 bases in the middle. The CDR3 consists of 15 residues. CDR3 protein: CASSLVGGTLETQYF. The CDR3, as DNA: TGTGCCAGCAGCTTAGTTGGGGGAACGTTGGAGACCCAGTACTTC.

A remark on this clonotype: The junction shows a germline mismatch at one end, possibly a read error. The chain joins TRBV7-2 to TRBJ1-3; D uncertain. CDR1 SGHTA and CDR2 FQGNSA come from the germline V gene. CDR3 size: 13 residues. The CDR3 sequence: CASSLVSGNTIYF. The CDR3 coding sequence is TGTGCCAGCAGTTTAGTCTCTGGAAACACCATATATTTT.

The chain recombines TRBV7-9 with TRBJ2-1; 8 nucleotides agree with TRBD2. This CDR3 contains 18 residues. Germline CDR1 SEHNR, CDR2 FQNEAQ (reference sequence). V trimming: 4 bases; J trimming: 6 bases; junction bases outside the gene matches: 17. This CDR3 reads CASSSEGASGLLVNEQFF. The DNA of the CDR3 is TGTGCCAGCAGCTCCGAAGGGGCTAGCGGGCTCTTGGTCAATGAGCAGTTCTTC.

This chain connects TRBV4-3 to TRBJ1-6; the D is unclear. The germline V gene encodes CDR1 LGHNA and CDR2 YSLEER. This CDR3 is built from 19 residues. V lost 2 bases to trimming and J lost 0 bases, with 17 bases between them. The CDR3 sequence: CASSQKRVLEGSYNSPLHF. CDR3 bases: TGCGCCAGCAGCCAAAAGAGGGTCCTCGAAGGCTCCTATAATTCACCCCTCCACTTT.

This clonotype was seen a handful of times. The gene calls are TRBV20-1 and TRBJ2-1, with D hard to call. The CDR3 loop spans 11 amino acids. V lost 6 bases, J lost 3 bases, and 6 bases lay in between. In germline, CDR1 is DFQATT, CDR2 SNEGSKA (reference sequence). The CDR3 loop reads CSAAYYNEQFF. CDR3 in DNA: TGCAGTGCCGCATACTACAATGAGCAGTTCTTC.

This clonotype was seen more than once but under ten times. This chain uses TRBV3-1 with TRBJ2-3; D gene ambiguous. This CDR3 region has 14 residues. Germline V CDR1 and CDR2: LGHDT, YNNKEL (reference sequence). The V gene lost 0 bases and the J gene lost 4 bases, with 8 bases spanning the gap. The CDR3 DNA is TGTGCCAGCAGCCAAGATGTACCCCCAGATACGCAGTATTTT. It encodes CASSQDVPPDTQYF.

V usage is TRBV7-6 and J usage is TRBJ2-3; tentatively, D is TRBD2 (5 bases). V was trimmed by 5 bases and J by 3 bases, leaving 9 bases between them. Per germline, CDR1 SGHVS and CDR2 FNYEAQ. The length of the CDR3 is 13 residues. DNA of the CDR3: TGTGCCAGCAGCCCTGACTATACAGATACGCAGTATTTT. This encodes CASSPDYTDTQYF.

This clonotype has only a few counts. J is TRBJ2-4 and V is TRBV15; possible D gene TRBD1, 6 bases. Germline-derived CDR1 and CDR2 are LNHNV and YYDKDF (reference sequence). The CDR3 is made up of 16 amino acids. Trimming took off 0 bases at V and 9 bases at J, with 18 bases between the two ends. The CDR3 region has the DNA TGTGCCACCAGCAGAGATATTTGGCGACAGGTTGGCATTCAGTACTTC. Translation: CATSRDIWRQVGIQYF.

J is TRBJ2-5 and V is TRBV7-2, with 8 positions matching TRBD2. Germline-derived CDR1 and CDR2 are SGHTA and FQGNSA. The CDR3 has 15 residues. With V trimmed by 5 bases and J by 11 bases, 16 bases remained unmatched. CDR3 coding DNA: TGTACCAGCAGCGAGATTAGCGGGATCTACAATGAGCAGTACTTC. Protein sequence: CTSSEISGIYNEQYF.

The sample holds a few counts of this clonotype. The V gene is TRBV6-6, the J gene TRBJ2-5, with TRBD2 identical over 11 bases. CDR1 is MNHNY, CDR2 SVGAGI, per germline (reference sequence). CDR3 length: 16 amino acids. V was pared by 2 bases and J by 4 bases, with 6 bases of the junction left unmatched. The CDR3 region is CASSYPSLAGGETQYF. The CDR3 DNA reads as TGTGCCAGCAGTTACCCCTCGCTAGCGGGGGGAGAGACCCAGTACTTC.

This clonotype turned up a few times. The chain uses TRBV20-1 and TRBJ2-5, with 14 bases lining up with TRBD2. TRBJ2-7 matches the DNA end more closely, so the J call is doubtful. CDR1 DFQATT and CDR2 SNEGSKA come from the germline V gene (reference sequence). CDR3 length: 19 amino acids. DNA of the CDR3: TGCAGTGCTAGAGATCTGGCGGTGCCGGGACTAGCGGGAGTTTACGAGCAGTACTTC. Its translation: CSARDLAVPGLAGVYEQYF.

This clonotype was seen only a few times. The chain combines TRBV11-2 with TRBJ1-2; no clear D. CDR1 and CDR2 (germline): SGHAT, FQNNGV. This CDR3 contains 13 residues. Trimming left V 5 bases short and J 8 bases short, with 15 bases between. The CDR3 coding sequence is TGTGCCAGCAGCCTAGCCCAGGACGGGGGCTACACCTTC. Translated: CASSLAQDGGYTF.

Note on this clonotype: A much more abundant neighbour one base away suggests this may be a read error. This rearrangement joins TRBV6-4 to TRBJ1-2; D remains unclear. The CDR3 consists of 15 residues. CDR1 MRHNA and CDR2 SNTAGT come from the germline V gene. V lost 4 bases and J 8 bases, leaving 20 bases between the germline ends. In nucleotides, the CDR3 is TGTGCCAGCAGTGTTTCGCGCCGGACTCCCGAGGGCTACACCTTC. The encoded protein is CASSVSRRTPEGYTF.

The genes are TRBV20-1 and TRBJ1-4; D unresolved. Per the germline V gene, CDR1 is DFQATT and CDR2 is SNEGSKA (reference sequence). The CDR3 loop spans 13 amino acids. Trimming shortened V by 0 bases and J by 7 bases, and 9 bases separated the two germline ends. The DNA for the CDR3 is TGCAGTGCTAGAGATCCCACTGTTGAAAAACTGTTTTTT. Translating it yields CSARDPTVEKLFF.

Only a few counts were recorded for this clonotype. The V call is TRBV27, the J call TRBJ2-5, with D possibly being TRBD1 (5 bases). Trimming pared 6 bases from V and 4 bases from J, leaving 12 bases between. There are 13 residues in the CDR3. The germline gives CDR1 MNHEY, CDR2 SMNVEV (reference sequence). Written as DNA, the CDR3 is TGTGCCAGCAGAAATAGTAGGGGAGAGACCCAGTACTTC. Protein sequence: CASRNSRGETQYF.

The V and J genes are TRBV12-5 and TRBJ2-4; TRBD1 aligns across 8 bases. The CDR3 consists of 14 residues. Germline CDR1 LGHNT, CDR2 FRNRAP. Trimming cost V 0 bases and J 9 bases; bases outside gene matches: 4. This CDR3 is CASGLVQGAGIQYF. CDR3 sequence (DNA): TGTGCTAGTGGTTTGGTGCAGGGGGCCGGCATTCAGTACTTC.

The chain carries TRBV29-1 and TRBJ1-1; 10 bases match TRBD1. Trimming cost V 4 bases and J 7 bases; bases outside gene matches: 3. This CDR3 comprises 12 residues. CDR1 and CDR2 (germline): SQVTM, ANQGSEA. The CDR3 DNA reads as TGCAGCGTTGGGTGGGACAGGGGTGAAGCTTTCTTT. Residues: CSVGWDRGEAFF. The full variable domain, its missing parts supplied by reference TRBV29-1 and TRBJ1-1, is SAVISQKPSRDICQRGTSLTIQCQVDSQVTMMFWYRQQPGQSLTLIATANQGSEATYESGFVIDKFPISRPNLTFSTLTVSNMSPEDSSIYLCSVGWDRGEAFFGQGTRLTVV.

The CDR3: CASSMWGRPTDTQYF. CDR3 DNA sequence: TGTGCCAGTAGTATGTGGGGGCGTCCCACAGATACGCAGTATTTT. The J gene is TRBJ2-3, the V gene TRBV19; TRBD1 might be the D (6 bases). CDR1 is LNHDA, CDR2 SQIVND, per germline (reference sequence). V dropped 3 bases and J dropped 2 bases, with 12 bases sitting between them. The CDR3 totals 15 residues.

The table lists this clonotype with a few counts. The V gene is TRBV20-1, the J gene TRBJ2-1; 9 bases fit TRBD2. V lost 5 bases and J lost 9; bases outside the gene matches: 17. The CDR3 sequence is 16 residues long. The V gene's germline CDR1 is DFQATT and CDR2 SNEGSKA (reference sequence). DNA of the CDR3: TGCAGTGCTCCTCCCCAGCGGGAGGCTCAATACGTTGAGCAGTTCTTC. Protein: CSAPPQREAQYVEQFF.

This sequence joins TRBV12-5 and TRBJ2-1; 8 nucleotides align to TRBD2. Germline values: CDR1 LGHNT, CDR2 FRNRAP. The CDR3 has 14 residues. Germline trimming cut 7 bases from V and 5 bases from J; bases unmatched to any gene: 7. CDR3 sequence reads: CASARGGVNNEQFF. The CDR3 DNA reads TGTGCTAGTGCCCGGGGGGGGGTTAACAATGAGCAGTTCTTC.

The J gene is TRBJ2-3, the V gene TRBV6-2 or TRBV6-3, with TRBD1 matching over 7 bases. V was clipped by 6 bases and J by 8 bases; unmatched bases: 14. Germline CDR1 MNHEY, CDR2 SVGEGT. The CDR3 has 15 residues. The CDR3 sequence: CASSPEGAASGTQYF. CDR3 bases: TGTGCCAGCAGCCCCGAGGGGGCGGCTTCGGGTACGCAGTATTTT.

The chain has TRBV6-1 and TRBJ1-1; no definite D call. The CDR3 has 11 residues. Germline lookup yields CDR1 MNHNS and CDR2 SASEGT. V lost 4 bases, J lost 10 bases, and 10 bases lay in between. CDR3 DNA: TGTGCCAGCAGTGGAGGGCAGTTAGCTTTCTTT. Translating gives CASSGGQLAFF.